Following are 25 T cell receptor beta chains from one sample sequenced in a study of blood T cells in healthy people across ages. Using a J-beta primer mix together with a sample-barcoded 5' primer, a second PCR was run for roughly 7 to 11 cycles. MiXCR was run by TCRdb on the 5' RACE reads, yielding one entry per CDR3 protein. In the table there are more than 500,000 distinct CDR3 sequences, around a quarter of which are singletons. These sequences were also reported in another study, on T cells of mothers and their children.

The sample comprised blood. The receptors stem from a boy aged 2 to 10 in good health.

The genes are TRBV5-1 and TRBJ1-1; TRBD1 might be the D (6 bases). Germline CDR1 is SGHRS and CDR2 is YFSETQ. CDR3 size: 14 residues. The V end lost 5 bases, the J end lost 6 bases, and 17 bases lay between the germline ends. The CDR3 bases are TGCGCCAGCAGATATGGACAGCGAGCGCCTGAAGCTTTCTTT. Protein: CASRYGQRAPEAFF.

In DNA form, the CDR3 reads TGTGCCAGCAGCTTAGTACAGAGGAACACTGAAGCTTTCTTT. This encodes CASSLVQRNTEAFF. The chain couples TRBV7-9 to TRBJ1-1; unclear D gene. Deletions cut 1 base from V and 1 base from J, with 7 bases between. The CDR3 length is 14 residues. Germline V gene data show CDR1 as SEHNR and CDR2 as FQNEAQ (reference sequence).

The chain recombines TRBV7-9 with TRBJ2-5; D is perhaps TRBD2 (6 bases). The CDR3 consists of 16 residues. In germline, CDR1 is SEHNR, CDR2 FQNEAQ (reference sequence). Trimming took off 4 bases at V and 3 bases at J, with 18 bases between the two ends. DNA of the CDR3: TGTGCCAGCAGCTCCACAGCCCGGGACTGGAAAGAGACCCAGTACTTC. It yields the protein CASSSTARDWKETQYF.

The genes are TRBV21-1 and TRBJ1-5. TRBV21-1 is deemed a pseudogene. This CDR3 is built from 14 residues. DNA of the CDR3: TGTGCCAGCAGCAAAGGAACAGAGTACCAGCCCCAGCATTTT. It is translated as CASSKGTEYQPQHF.

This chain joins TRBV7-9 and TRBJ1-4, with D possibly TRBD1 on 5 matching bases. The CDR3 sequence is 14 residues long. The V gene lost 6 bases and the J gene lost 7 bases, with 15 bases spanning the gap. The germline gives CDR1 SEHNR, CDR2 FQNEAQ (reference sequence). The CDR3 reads CASREGPGGEKLFF. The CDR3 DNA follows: TGTGCCAGCAGGGAGGGGCCTGGGGGTGAAAAACTGTTTTTT.

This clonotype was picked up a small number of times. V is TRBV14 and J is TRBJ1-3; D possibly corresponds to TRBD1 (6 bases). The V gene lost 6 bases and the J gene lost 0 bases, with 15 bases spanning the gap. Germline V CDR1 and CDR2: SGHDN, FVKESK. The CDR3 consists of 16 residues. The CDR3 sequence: CASSQTTGSSGNTIYF. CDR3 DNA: TGTGCCAGCAGTCAAACAACAGGGTCCTCTGGAAACACCATATATTTT.

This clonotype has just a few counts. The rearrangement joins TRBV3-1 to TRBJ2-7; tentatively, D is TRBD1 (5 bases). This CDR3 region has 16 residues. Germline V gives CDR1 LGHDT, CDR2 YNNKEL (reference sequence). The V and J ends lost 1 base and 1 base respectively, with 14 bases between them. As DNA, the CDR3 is TGTGCCAGCAGCCAAGTGGCTGGACACTCGTCCTACGAGCAGTACTTC. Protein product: CASSQVAGHSSYEQYF.

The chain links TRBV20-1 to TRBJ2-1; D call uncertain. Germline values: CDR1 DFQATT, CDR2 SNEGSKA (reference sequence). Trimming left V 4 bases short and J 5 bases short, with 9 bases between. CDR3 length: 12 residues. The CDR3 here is CSANQPNNEQFF. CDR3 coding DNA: TGCAGTGCTAACCAACCCAACAATGAGCAGTTCTTC.

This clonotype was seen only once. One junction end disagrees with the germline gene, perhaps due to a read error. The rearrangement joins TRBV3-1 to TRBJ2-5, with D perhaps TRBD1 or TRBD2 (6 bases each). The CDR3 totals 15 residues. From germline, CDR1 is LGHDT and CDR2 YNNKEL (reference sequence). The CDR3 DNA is TGTGCCAGCAGCCAAGATAGGGGGGTTTCAGAGACCCGGTACTTC. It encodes CASSQDRGVSETRYF.

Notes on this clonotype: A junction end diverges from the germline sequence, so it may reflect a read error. This CDR3 is CASSLGTVSSGANVPTF. The DNA for the CDR3 is TGCGCCAGCAGCTTAGGGACAGTTAGCTCTGGGGCCAACGTCCCGACTTTC. The chain combines TRBV5-1 with TRBJ2-6; 7 bases line up with TRBD1. The length of the CDR3 is 17 residues. Germline V lookup: CDR1 SGHRS, CDR2 YFSETQ.

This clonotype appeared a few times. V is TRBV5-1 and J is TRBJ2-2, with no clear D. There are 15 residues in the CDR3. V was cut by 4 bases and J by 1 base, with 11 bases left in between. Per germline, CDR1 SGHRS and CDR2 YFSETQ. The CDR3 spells CASSVAGLNTGELFF. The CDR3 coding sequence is TGCGCCAGCAGCGTTGCAGGCCTGAACACCGGGGAGCTGTTTTTT.

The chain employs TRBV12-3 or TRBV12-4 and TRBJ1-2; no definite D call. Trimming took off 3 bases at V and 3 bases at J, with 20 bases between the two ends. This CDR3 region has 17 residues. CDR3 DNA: TGTGCCAGCAGTTTTATTGCGTTGGGAATTGGCGACTATGGCTACACCTTC. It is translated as CASSFIALGIGDYGYTF.

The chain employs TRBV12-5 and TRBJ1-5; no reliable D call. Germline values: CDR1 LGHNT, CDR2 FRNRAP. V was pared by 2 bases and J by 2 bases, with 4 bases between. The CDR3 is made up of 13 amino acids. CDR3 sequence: CASGLSGNQPQHF. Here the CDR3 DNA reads TGTGCTAGTGGTTTGTCAGGCAATCAGCCCCAGCATTTT.

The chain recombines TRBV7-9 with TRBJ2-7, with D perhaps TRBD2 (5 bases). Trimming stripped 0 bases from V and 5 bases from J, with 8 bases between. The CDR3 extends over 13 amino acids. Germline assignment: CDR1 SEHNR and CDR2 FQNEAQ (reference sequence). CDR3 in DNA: TGTGCCAGCAGCTTAGCGGCGGGCGACGAGCAGTACTTC. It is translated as CASSLAAGDEQYF. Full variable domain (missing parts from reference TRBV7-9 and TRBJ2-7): DTGVSQNPRHKITKRGQNVTFRCDPISEHNRLYWYRQTLGQGPEFLTYFQNEAQLEKSRLLSDRFSAERPKGSFSTLEIQRTEQGDSAMYLCASSLAAGDEQYFGPGTRLTVT.

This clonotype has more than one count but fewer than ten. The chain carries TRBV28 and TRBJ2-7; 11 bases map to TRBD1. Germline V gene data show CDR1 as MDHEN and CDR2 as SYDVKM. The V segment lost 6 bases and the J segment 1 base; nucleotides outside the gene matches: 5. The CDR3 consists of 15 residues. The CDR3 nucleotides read TGTGCCAGCAGAAATGGACAGGGGGCTTCCTACGAGCAGTACTTC. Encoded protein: CASRNGQGASYEQYF.

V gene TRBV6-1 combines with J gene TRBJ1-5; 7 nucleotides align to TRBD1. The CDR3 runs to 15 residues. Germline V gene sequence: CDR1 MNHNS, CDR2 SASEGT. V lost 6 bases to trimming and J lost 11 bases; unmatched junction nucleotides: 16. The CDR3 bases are TGTGCCAGCAGGGGGAAGAGACAGGGAGATCAAGCCCAGCATTTT. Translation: CASRGKRQGDQAQHF.

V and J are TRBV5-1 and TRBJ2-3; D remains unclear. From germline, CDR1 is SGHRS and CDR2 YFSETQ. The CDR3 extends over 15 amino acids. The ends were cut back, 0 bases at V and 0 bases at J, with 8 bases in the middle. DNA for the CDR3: TGCGCCAGCAGCTTGGTGGCTCATAGCACAGATACGCAGTATTTT. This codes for CASSLVAHSTDTQYF.

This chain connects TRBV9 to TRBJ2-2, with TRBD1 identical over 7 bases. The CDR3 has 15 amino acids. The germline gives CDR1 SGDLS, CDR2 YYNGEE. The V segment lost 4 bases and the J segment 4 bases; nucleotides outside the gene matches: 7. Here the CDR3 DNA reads TGTGCCAGCAGCACACGACAGGGTCCCACCGGGGAGCTGTTTTTT. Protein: CASSTRQGPTGELFF. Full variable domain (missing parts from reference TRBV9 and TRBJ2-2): DSGVTQTPKHLITATGQRVTLRCSPRSGDLSVYWYQQSLDQGLQFLIQYYNGEERAKGNILERFSAQQFPDLHSELNLSSLELGDSALYFCASSTRQGPTGELFFGEGSRLTVL.

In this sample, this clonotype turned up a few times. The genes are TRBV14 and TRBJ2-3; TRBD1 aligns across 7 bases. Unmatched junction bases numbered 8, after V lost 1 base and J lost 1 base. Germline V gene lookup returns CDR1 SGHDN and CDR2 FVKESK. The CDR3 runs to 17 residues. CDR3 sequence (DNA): TGTGCCAGCAGCCAAGGGGACAGAGATTTCGGCACAGATACGCAGTATTTT. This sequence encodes CASSQGDRDFGTDTQYF.

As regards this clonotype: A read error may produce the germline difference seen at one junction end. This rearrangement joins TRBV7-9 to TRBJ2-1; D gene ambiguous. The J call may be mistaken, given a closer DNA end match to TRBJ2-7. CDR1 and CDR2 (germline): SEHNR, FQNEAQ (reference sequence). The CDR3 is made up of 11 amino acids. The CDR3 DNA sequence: TGTGCCAGCAGCTTCTCCAACGAGCAGTACTTC. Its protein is CASSFSNEQYF.

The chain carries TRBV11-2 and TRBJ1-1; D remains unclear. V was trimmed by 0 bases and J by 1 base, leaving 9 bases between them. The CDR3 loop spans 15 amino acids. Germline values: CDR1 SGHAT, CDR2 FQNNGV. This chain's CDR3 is CASSLDPGGNTEAFF. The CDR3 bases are TGTGCCAGCAGCTTAGACCCAGGAGGGAACACTGAAGCTTTCTTT.

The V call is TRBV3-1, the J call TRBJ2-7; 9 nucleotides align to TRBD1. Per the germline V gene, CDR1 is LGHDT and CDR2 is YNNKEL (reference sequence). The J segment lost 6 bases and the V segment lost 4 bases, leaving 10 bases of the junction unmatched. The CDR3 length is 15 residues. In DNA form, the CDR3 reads TGTGCCAGCAGCCTCACCCGGACAGGGGTCGTCGAGCAGTACTTC. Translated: CASSLTRTGVVEQYF.

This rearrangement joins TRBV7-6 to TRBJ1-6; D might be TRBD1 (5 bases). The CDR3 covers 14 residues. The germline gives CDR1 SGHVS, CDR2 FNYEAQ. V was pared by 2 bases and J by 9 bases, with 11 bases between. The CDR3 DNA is TGTGCCAGCAGCTTACAGGGAGAGGGTTCACCCCTCCACTTT. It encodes CASSLQGEGSPLHF.

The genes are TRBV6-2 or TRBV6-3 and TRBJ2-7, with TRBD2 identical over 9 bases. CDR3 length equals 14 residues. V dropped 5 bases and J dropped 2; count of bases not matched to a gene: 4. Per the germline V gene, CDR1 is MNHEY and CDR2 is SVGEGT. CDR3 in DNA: TGTGCCAGCAGTAGTAGCGGGAGTCCCTACGAGCAGTACGTC. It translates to CASSSSGSPYEQYV.

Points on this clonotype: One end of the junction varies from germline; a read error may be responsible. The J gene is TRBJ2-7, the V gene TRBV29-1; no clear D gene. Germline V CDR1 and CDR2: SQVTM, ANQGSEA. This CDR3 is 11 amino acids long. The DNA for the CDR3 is TGCGGCGTGAGCCATGGGTACGAGCAGTACTTC. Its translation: CGVSHGYEQYF.